What follows are 25 T cell receptor beta chains derived from one specimen sequenced in a study of Graves' ophthalmopathy and Graves' hyperthyroidism. The TCR beta CDR3 regions underwent amplification from RNA transcripts. HTBI primers were used in a first-round RT-PCR, which preceded a second-round multiplex PCR. TCRdb reprocessed the multiplex PCR reads with MiXCR, giving one entry per CDR3 protein. The data contain 200,000 to 250,000 distinct CDR3 sequences, 20% to 25% of them singletons. The source material was peripheral blood. Receptors were obtained from a woman in her forties or fifties with Graves' ophthalmopathy.

This clonotype showed up many times. The V and J genes are TRBV7-9 and TRBJ2-7; D might be TRBD2 (5 bases). Trimming cost V 6 bases and J 4 bases, with 37 bases left between them. Germline loops: CDR1 SEHNR, CDR2 FQNEAQ (reference sequence). The CDR3 has 21 residues. The CDR3: CASSFIAGSFLGGGKNYEQYF. The CDR3 nucleotides read TGTGCCAGCAGTTTTATAGCAGGTTCGTTTTTAGGAGGCGGAAAGAATTACGAGCAGTACTTC. Together with reference TRBV7-9 and TRBJ2-7, the CDR3 gives the full variable domain: DTGVSQNPRHKITKRGQNVTFRCDPISEHNRLYWYRQTLGQGPEFLTYFQNEAQLEKSRLLSDRFSAERPKGSFSTLEIQRTEQGDSAMYLCASSFIAGSFLGGGKNYEQYFGPGTRLTVT.

This clonotype was seen ten or more times. The gene calls are TRBV7-2 and TRBJ2-7; D uncertain. Germline loops: CDR1 SGHTA, CDR2 FQGNSA. The CDR3 contains 11 residues. V shed 5 bases and J shed 6 bases, with 8 bases lying between them. CDR3 sequence (DNA): TGTGCCAGCAGCATAGGTCCCGAGCAGTACTTC. This gives the protein CASSIGPEQYF.

This clonotype was seen many times. The chain uses TRBV28 and TRBJ1-1, with a possible D match to TRBD1 (6 bases). Trimming shortened V by 1 base and J by 4 bases, and 13 bases separated the two germline ends. The CDR3 has 15 residues. Per germline, CDR1 MDHEN and CDR2 SYDVKM. In DNA form, the CDR3 reads TGTGCCAGCAGTTTATCCCAACAGGGTGGCACTGAAGCTTTCTTT. It encodes CASSLSQQGGTEAFF. Full variable domain (missing parts from reference TRBV28 and TRBJ1-1): DVKVTQSSRYLVKRTGEKVFLECVQDMDHENMFWYRQDPGLGLRLIYFSYDVKMKEKGDIPEGYSVSREKKERFSLILESASTNQTSMYLCASSLSQQGGTEAFFGQGTRLTVV.

In its sample, this clonotype was seen many times. This CDR3 is CAAGREGRETQYF. In DNA form, the CDR3 reads TGTGCCGCCGGGCGGGAGGGCCGGGAGACCCAGTACTTC. The chain combines TRBV27 with TRBJ2-5, with 9 bases matching TRBD2. CDR1 is MNHEY, CDR2 SMNVEV, per germline (reference sequence). The CDR3 contains 13 residues. The ends lost 11 bases at V and 5 bases at J; junction bases unmatched: 9.

This chain links TRBV12-3 or TRBV12-4 with TRBJ2-1, with 8 bases aligning to TRBD2. The CDR3 sequence is 14 residues long. V was pared by 3 bases and J by 7 bases, with 5 bases of the junction left unmatched. In DNA, the CDR3 is TGTGCCAGCAGTTTGGGGGAGCGGGGGAATGAGCAGTTCTTC. It translates to CASSLGERGNEQFF.

The V gene is TRBV7-9, the J gene TRBJ2-7; a possible D gene is TRBD1 (7 bases). The germline gives CDR1 SEHNR, CDR2 FQNEAQ (reference sequence). CDR3 size: 15 residues. V shed 3 bases and J shed 0 bases, with 12 bases lying between them. CDR3 protein: CASSFGQDYSYEQYF. The DNA for the CDR3 is TGTGCCAGCAGCTTCGGACAGGACTACTCCTACGAGCAGTACTTC.

This clonotype was found many times. The gene calls are TRBV6-1 and TRBJ2-6; D may be TRBD1 (5 bases). V lost 1 base and J lost 13, with 17 bases in between. CDR3 size: 15 residues. CDR1 and CDR2 (germline): MNHNS, SASEGT. This CDR3 is CASSEGGGRSQVLTF. The CDR3 nucleotides are TGTGCCAGCAGTGAAGGGGGCGGCAGGTCGCAAGTCCTGACTTTC.

The chain links TRBV7-2 to TRBJ2-7, with D maybe TRBD2 (6 bases). With 0 bases removed from V and 6 bases from J, the gap between germline ends came to 9 bases. The CDR3 contains 13 residues. Germline-derived CDR1 and CDR2 are SGHTA and FQGNSA. CDR3 region: CASSLALASEQYF. The CDR3 bases are TGTGCCAGCAGCTTAGCCCTAGCGAGCGAGCAGTACTTC.

This clonotype was recorded at least ten times. This rearrangement joins TRBV12-3 or TRBV12-4 to TRBJ1-3, with D possibly being TRBD1 (5 bases). V was pared by 3 bases and J by 0 bases, with 9 bases between. This CDR3 region has 15 residues. Written as DNA, the CDR3 is TGTGCCAGCAGTTTTTCCGGGACCTCTGGAAACACCATATATTTT. Its translation: CASSFSGTSGNTIYF.

The V gene is TRBV28, the J gene TRBJ1-5; possible D gene TRBD1, 6 bases. Trimming left V 3 bases short and J 1 base short, with 16 bases between. This CDR3 contains 17 residues. Germline values: CDR1 MDHEN, CDR2 SYDVKM. The CDR3 spells CASSLSDRRRSNQPQHF. The CDR3 DNA sequence: TGTGCCAGCAGTTTGTCCGACAGGCGAAGAAGCAATCAGCCCCAGCATTTT.

Here the CDR3 reads CASHEGRGPQETQYF. In DNA, the CDR3 is TGTGCCAGCCACGAGGGGAGGGGACCCCAAGAGACCCAGTACTTC. The rearrangement links TRBV6-1 to TRBJ2-5; 7 bases agree with TRBD2. V was pared by 8 bases and J by 1 base, with 10 bases of the junction left unmatched. The germline CDR1 and CDR2 sequences are MNHNS and SASEGT. The CDR3 sequence is 15 residues long.

This clonotype occurred many times. The chain combines TRBV27 with TRBJ1-1, with D possibly TRBD1 on 5 matching bases. This CDR3 contains 14 residues. V was shortened by 4 bases and J by 1 base, with 10 bases between the two germline ends. Looked up from germline, CDR1 is MNHEY and CDR2 is SMNVEV (reference sequence). The CDR3 nucleotides read TGTGCCAGCAGTTCTCAGGGTACGAACACTGAAGCTTTCTTT. It yields the protein CASSSQGTNTEAFF.

Details on this clonotype: A clone one base away is much larger, so this may be a read error. A read error is likely, as this CDR3 ends without the conserved phenylalanine or tryptophan. This rearrangement joins TRBV6-1 to TRBJ1-5; maybe TRBD1 (5 bases). The CDR3 length is 13 residues. Trimming took off 11 bases at V and 0 bases at J, with 11 bases between the two ends. Germline CDR1 is MNHNS and CDR2 is SASEGT. This chain's CDR3 is CAGGENSNQPQHL. In DNA form, the CDR3 reads TGTGCCGGGGGGGAAAATAGCAATCAGCCCCAGCATCTT.

This clonotype was seen at least ten times. The chain couples TRBV20-1 to TRBJ1-5; a possible D gene is TRBD1 (6 bases). The CDR3 consists of 13 residues. Germline-derived CDR1 and CDR2 are DFQATT and SNEGSKA (reference sequence). Trimming took off 7 bases at V and 6 bases at J, with 16 bases between the two ends. In nucleotides, the CDR3 is TGCAGTGTCGGTGCAGGGGCGGGTCAGCCCCAGCATTTT. Translated: CSVGAGAGQPQHF.

This clonotype was picked up many times. The chain has TRBV7-6 and TRBJ2-7; TRBD1 is a possible D gene (6 bases). CDR1 is SGHVS, CDR2 FNYEAQ, per germline. The germline V and J ends were trimmed by 7 bases and 6 bases, with 16 bases remaining between them. The CDR3 runs 13 residues. In DNA form, the CDR3 reads TGTGCCAGCAAAGGCCAGGGGATAGGCGAGCAGTACTTC. Its translation: CASKGQGIGEQYF. The full variable domain, with the rest looked up from reference TRBV7-6 and TRBJ2-7, is GAGVSQSPRYKVTKRGQDVALRCDPISGHVSLYWYRQALGQGPEFLTYFNYEAQQDKSGLPNDRFSAERPEGSISTLTIQRTEQRDSAMYRCASKGQGIGEQYFGPGTRLTVT.

The chain links TRBV28 to TRBJ2-7; D is unclear. Germline-derived CDR1 and CDR2 are MDHEN and SYDVKM. Trimming removed 3 bases from V and 5 bases from J, with 11 bases in between. The CDR3 consists of 13 residues. The CDR3 nucleotides read TGTGCCAGCAGTTTCGAGAGGTCCCACGAGCAGTACTTC. It encodes CASSFERSHEQYF.

There are many counts of this clonotype. The J gene is TRBJ2-7, the V gene TRBV6-1, with 7 nucleotides matching TRBD1. The CDR3 loop spans 13 amino acids. V lost 10 bases and J lost 1; bases outside the gene matches: 7. Germline V lookup: CDR1 MNHNS, CDR2 SASEGT. CDR3 in amino acids: CATTLTGSYEQYF. The CDR3 DNA reads TGTGCCACCACCCTGACAGGGTCCTACGAGCAGTACTTC.

There are many counts of this clonotype. It is unclear where the CDR3 begins or ends on the DNA, so no DNA is shown, and the CDR3 is as TCRdb lists it. This chain links TRBV19 with TRBJ2-2; the table's D call, TRBD1, was not checked against the DNA. Germline-derived CDR1 and CDR2 are LNHDA and SQIVND (reference sequence). The CDR3 adds up to 15 amino acids, both ends counted. CDR3 protein: CASSIAGEVTGSCFF.

Here the CDR3 DNA reads TGTGCCAGCAGCCCAGAAACGCTGAGTCTAGCCAAAAACATTCAGTACTTC. Amino acid sequence: CASSPETLSLAKNIQYF. The chain has TRBV3-1 and TRBJ2-4; no reliable D call. Per germline, CDR1 LGHDT and CDR2 YNNKEL (reference sequence). The ends were cut back, 4 bases at V and 0 bases at J, with 16 bases in the middle. The CDR3 covers 17 residues.

This clonotype was picked up many times. Sequence at one end of the junction differs from germline and may be a read error. The chain combines TRBV15 with TRBJ2-7; D is tentatively TRBD1 or TRBD2 (5 bases each). The CDR3 covers 15 residues. CDR1 is LNHNV, CDR2 YYDKDF, per germline (reference sequence). The CDR3, as DNA: TGTGCCACCAGCGTTACGACTAAGGGGAATTACGAGCGGTACTTC. Its translation: CATSVTTKGNYERYF.

The sample holds a few counts of this clonotype. The CDR3 spells CASSLERDQPQHF. As DNA, the CDR3 is TGTGCCAGCTCTCTTGAGAGGGACCAGCCCCAGCATTTT. The rearrangement uses TRBV18 and TRBJ1-5, with a weak D call TRBD1 (5 bases). V lost 6 bases and J lost 7, with 13 bases in between. The CDR3 is 13 residues long. CDR1 is KGHSH and CDR2 is LQKENI in the germline V gene.

At least ten counts were recorded for this clonotype. The chain combines TRBV7-2 with TRBJ1-3; D uncertain. CDR3 length equals 11 residues. The germline V gene encodes CDR1 SGHTA and CDR2 FQGNSA. Between the trimmed V and J ends, which lost 5 bases and 5 bases, there was a span of 4 bases. The CDR3 region is CASSNRNTIYF. The CDR3 DNA sequence: TGTGCCAGCAGCAATAGAAACACCATATATTTT.

This clonotype was recorded at least ten times. The chain joins TRBV12-3 or TRBV12-4 to TRBJ2-2, with D hard to call. The CDR3 sequence is 13 residues long. V was cut by 2 bases and J by 4 bases, with 5 bases left in between. CDR3 nucleotide sequence: TGTGCCAGCAGTTTATGGGGCACCGGGGAGCTGTTTTTT. It codes for CASSLWGTGELFF.

This clonotype was seen only a few times. V usage is TRBV19 and J usage is TRBJ1-5; D possibly corresponds to TRBD1 (6 bases). Deletions cut 3 bases from V and 7 bases from J, with 13 bases between. CDR3 length: 14 amino acids. The V gene's germline CDR1 is LNHDA and CDR2 SQIVND (reference sequence). The CDR3 loop is CASSMYGGAQPQHF. In DNA form, the CDR3 reads TGTGCCAGTAGTATGTACGGGGGGGCCCAGCCCCAGCATTTT.

The table lists this clonotype with many counts. One end of the junction does not line up with germline, which may come from a read error. The gene calls are TRBV7-8 and TRBJ1-2; 8 bases map to TRBD1. In germline, CDR1 is SGHVS, CDR2 FQNEAQ. The CDR3 has 14 residues. The CDR3 nucleotides are TGTGCCAGCAGCCCAGGGGGCGGGAACTATGACTACACCTTC. Translating gives CASSPGGGNYDYTF.